The table lists the clone carrying this T cell receptor (beta chain) with many counts. This entry is derived from a study of identical twins. TCRdb itself ran the 5' RACE reads through MiXCR, one entry per CDR3 protein. Of around 570,000 distinct CDR3 sequences listed, 9% to 10% were seen once; the top ten hold around 3%. CDR1 and CDR2 from the germline V gene are MGHRA and YSYEKL. The V segment lost 0 bases and the J segment 4 bases; nucleotides outside the gene matches: 18. The CDR3 has 19 amino acids. The same sample was also studied in work on yellow fever vaccine responses in identical twins.

The V and J genes are TRBV4-1 and TRBJ2-7, with 7 bases identical to TRBD1. Sequencing was carried out using PBMCs. The sequence was collected from a woman aged 18-29 years in good health. The CDR3 DNA sequence: TGCGCCAGCAGCCAAGATCCTTTCGAACAGGGGAGTCGAAGGTACGAGCAGTACTTC. It translates to CASSQDPFEQGSRRYEQYF.